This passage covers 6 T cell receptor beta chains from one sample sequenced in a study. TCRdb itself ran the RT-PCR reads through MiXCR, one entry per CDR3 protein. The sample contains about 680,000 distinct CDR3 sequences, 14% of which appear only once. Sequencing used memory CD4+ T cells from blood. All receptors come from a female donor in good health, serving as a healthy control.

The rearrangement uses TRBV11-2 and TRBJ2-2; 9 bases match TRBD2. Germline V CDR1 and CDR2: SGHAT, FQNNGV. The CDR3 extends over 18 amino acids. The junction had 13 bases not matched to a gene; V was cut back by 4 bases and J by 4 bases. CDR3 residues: CASSSASYGGRATGELFF. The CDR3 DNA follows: TGTGCCAGCAGCTCGGCCTCCTATGGCGGGAGGGCCACCGGGGAGCTGTTTTTT.

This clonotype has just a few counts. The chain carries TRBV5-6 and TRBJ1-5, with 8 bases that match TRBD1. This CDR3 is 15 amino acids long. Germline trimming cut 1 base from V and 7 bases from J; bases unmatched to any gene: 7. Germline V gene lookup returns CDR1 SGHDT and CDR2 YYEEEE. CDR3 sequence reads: CASSLSGGWGQPQHF. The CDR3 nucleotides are TGTGCCAGCAGCTTGTCAGGGGGCTGGGGGCAGCCCCAGCATTTT.

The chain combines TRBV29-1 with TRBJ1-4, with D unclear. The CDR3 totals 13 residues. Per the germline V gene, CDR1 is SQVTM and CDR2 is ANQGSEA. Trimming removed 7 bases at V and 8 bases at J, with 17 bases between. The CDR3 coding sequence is TGCAGCGCCTGGAGTGGGGTCGGGGAAAAACTGTTTTTT. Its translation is CSAWSGVGEKLFF.

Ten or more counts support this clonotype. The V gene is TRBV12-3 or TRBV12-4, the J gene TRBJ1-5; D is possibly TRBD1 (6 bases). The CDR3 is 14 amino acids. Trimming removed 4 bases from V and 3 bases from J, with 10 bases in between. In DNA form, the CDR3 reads TGTGCCAGCAGTTCAGGGGTACTCAATCAGCCCCAGCATTTT. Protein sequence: CASSSGVLNQPQHF.

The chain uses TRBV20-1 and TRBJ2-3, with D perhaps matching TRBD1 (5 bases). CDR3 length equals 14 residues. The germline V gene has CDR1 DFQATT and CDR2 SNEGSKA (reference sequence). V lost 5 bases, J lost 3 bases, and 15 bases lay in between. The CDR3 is CSAHPARATDTQYF. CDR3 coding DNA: TGCAGTGCTCACCCCGCCAGGGCTACAGATACGCAGTATTTT.

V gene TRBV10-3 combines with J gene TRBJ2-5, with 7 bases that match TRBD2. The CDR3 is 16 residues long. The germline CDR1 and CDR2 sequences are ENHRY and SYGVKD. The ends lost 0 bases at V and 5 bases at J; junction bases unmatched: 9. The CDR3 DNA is TGTGCCATCAGTGAGTCCCCGGCGGGAGCGGGCGAGACCCAGTACTTC. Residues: CAISESPAGAGETQYF.